Here is one TCR beta chain with its context. Its antigen is not known. The record originates from a study of T-cell reconstitution after alpha-beta-depleted transplantation in children. From germline, CDR1 is SGHVS and CDR2 FNYEAQ. This CDR3 has 14 amino acids. V lost 0 bases, J lost 0 bases, and 6 bases lay in between. For TCRbeta, the library was prepared with unique molecular identifiers. TCRdb fed the PCR reads into MiXCR, producing one record per CDR3 protein. The sample yields tens of thousands of distinct CDR3 sequences, around 16% seen once. General study findings and limits: Several hundred expanded graft clones reportedly were the source of alpha-beta T cells about two months after transplant. TCRbeta diversity was high at day 60 in some patients (a result of surviving recipient T cells and thymic progenitors). T cells produced anew were the main source of T-cell counts and diversity one year after transplant.

This TCR came from a male patient under 10 years old who had a stem cell transplant for acute lymphoblastic leukemia, so the T cells may come from the graft donor. This specimen consisted of PBMCs, mostly from graft donor cells, obtained 180 days after TCRalphabeta/CD19-depleted stem cell transplant. This rearrangement joins TRBV7-6 to TRBJ2-7; D is unresolved. This chain's CDR3 is CASSLAQASYEQYF. The DNA for the CDR3 is TGTGCCAGCAGCTTAGCTCAGGCCTCCTACGAGCAGTACTTC.